In its sample, the clone carrying this TCR beta chain was seen many times. In germline, CDR1 is MGHRA, CDR2 YSYEKL. The CDR3 runs to 21 residues. Trimming pared 0 bases from V and 1 base from J, leaving 28 bases between. The sample is drawn from a study of early T cells in non-severe SARS-CoV-2 infection. Study context: The input, bulk RNA from unsorted whole blood, was sequenced, and chains were unpaired.

Individually, cDNA molecules had unique molecular identifiers attached to them. TCRdb processed the 5' RACE reads anew with MiXCR; each CDR3 protein has one entry. The sample includes some 30,000 distinct CDR3 sequences, roughly 5% of them seen just once. This sequence joins TRBV4-1 and TRBJ2-7; D may be TRBD2 (5 bases). The sequence was collected from an adult who was a healthcare worker with PCR-confirmed SARS-CoV-2 infection or an uninfected control (not recorded which). Material: whole blood. The CDR3 nucleotides read TGCGCCAGCAGCCAAGATAAAGTTTCGGGCGGGCACCGATTTCTTTCCTACGAGCAGTACTTC. Translation gives CASSQDKVSGGHRFLSYEQYF.